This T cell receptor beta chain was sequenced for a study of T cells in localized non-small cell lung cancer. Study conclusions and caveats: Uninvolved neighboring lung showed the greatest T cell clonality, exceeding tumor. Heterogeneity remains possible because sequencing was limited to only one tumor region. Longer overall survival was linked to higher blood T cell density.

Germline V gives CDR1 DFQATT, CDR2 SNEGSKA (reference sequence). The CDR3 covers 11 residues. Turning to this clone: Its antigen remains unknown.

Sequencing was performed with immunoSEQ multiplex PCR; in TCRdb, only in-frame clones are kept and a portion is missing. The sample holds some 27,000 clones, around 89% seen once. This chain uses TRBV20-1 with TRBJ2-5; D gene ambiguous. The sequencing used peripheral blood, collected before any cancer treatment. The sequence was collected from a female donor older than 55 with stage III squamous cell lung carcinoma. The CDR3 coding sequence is TGCAGCAATGCCGGGCACGAGACCCAGTACTTC. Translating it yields CSNAGHETQYF.